This T cell receptor (beta chain) appears in the sequencing data of a study of blood T cells in healthy people across ages. Study background: Template switching caught about one barcoded beta molecule for each two T cells. Points from the study as a whole: Whereas aged donors had fewer naive CD4+ cells, long-lived donors had more of them and higher diversity. Naive T cell percentage strongly correlated with TCR beta diversity.

Using a J-beta primer mix together with a sample-barcoded 5' primer, a second PCR was run for roughly 6 to 11 cycles. TCRdb reprocessed the 5' RACE reads with MiXCR, giving one entry per CDR3 protein. The table has about 670,000 distinct CDR3 sequences, less than 45% seen once. The J segment lost 5 bases and the V segment lost 1 base, leaving 10 bases of the junction unmatched. The CDR3 totals 16 residues. CDR1 and CDR2 from the germline V gene are SGHTA and FQGNSA. This clonotype occurred a few times. Its specificity is not known. This sequence was found in an elderly man in good health. Specimen: blood. This rearrangement joins TRBV7-2 to TRBJ2-5; 7 positions agree with TRBD1. The CDR3 spells CASSLVRPGGWETQYF. The CDR3, as DNA: TGTGCCAGCAGCTTAGTTAGGCCAGGGGGATGGGAGACCCAGTACTTC.